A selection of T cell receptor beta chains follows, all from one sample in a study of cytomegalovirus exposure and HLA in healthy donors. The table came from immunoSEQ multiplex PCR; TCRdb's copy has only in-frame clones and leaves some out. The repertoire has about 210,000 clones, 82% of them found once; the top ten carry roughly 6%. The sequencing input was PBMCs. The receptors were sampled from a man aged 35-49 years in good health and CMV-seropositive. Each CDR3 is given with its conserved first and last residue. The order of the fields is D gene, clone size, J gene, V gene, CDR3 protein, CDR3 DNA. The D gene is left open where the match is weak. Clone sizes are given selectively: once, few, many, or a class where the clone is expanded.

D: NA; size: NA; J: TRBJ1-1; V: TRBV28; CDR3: CASSLSDSRTTEAFF; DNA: TGTGCCAGCAGTTTGTCGGACTCCCGTACCACTGAAGCTTTCTTT
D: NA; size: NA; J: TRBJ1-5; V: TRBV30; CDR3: CAWSTVFNSNQPQHF; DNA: TGTGCCTGGAGTACGGTATTTAATAGCAATCAGCCCCAGCATTTT
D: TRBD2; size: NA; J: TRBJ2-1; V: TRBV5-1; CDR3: CASTQALAGDEQFF; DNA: TGCGCCAGCACCCAGGCATTAGCGGGGGATGAGCAGTTCTTC
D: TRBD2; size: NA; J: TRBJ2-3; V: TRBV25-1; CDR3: CASSEYSGLSTDTQYF; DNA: TGTGCCAGCAGTGAATATTCGGGACTAAGCACAGATACGCAGTATTTT
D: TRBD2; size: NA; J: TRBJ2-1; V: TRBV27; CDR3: CASSYAGGIYNEQFF; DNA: TGTGCCAGCAGTTACGCGGGAGGCATCTACAATGAGCAGTTCTTC
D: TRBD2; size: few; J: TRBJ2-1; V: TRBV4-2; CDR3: CASSPESSGDEQFF; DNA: TGTGCCAGCAGCCCCGAGAGTAGCGGGGATGAGCAGTTCTTC
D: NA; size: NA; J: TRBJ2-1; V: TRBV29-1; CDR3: CSARDSPIYNEQFF; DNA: TGCAGCGCCAGGGACTCTCCGATATACAATGAGCAGTTCTTC
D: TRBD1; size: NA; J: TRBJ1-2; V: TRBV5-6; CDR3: CASSLGPTDRESQAF; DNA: TGTGCCAGCAGCCTTGGCCCCACCGACAGGGAGTCTCAGGCCTTC
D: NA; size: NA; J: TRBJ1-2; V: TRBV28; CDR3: CASTLWGRSRGYGYTF; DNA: TGTGCCAGCACTTTATGGGGCAGGTCCAGGGGCTATGGCTACACCTTC
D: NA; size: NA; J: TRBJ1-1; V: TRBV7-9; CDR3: CASSPRQSGNTEAFF; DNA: TGTGCCAGCAGCCCAAGACAGTCGGGGAACACTGAAGCTTTCTTT
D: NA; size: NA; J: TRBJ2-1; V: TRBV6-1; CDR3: CASMRDNEQFF; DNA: TGTGCCAGCATGCGGGACAATGAGCAGTTCTTC
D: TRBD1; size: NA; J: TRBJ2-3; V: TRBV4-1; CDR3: CASSQVRGTDTQYF; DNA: TGCGCCAGCAGCCAAGTCAGGGGGACAGATACGCAGTATTTT
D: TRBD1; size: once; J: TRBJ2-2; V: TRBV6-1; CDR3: CATRDRGTGELFF; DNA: TGTGCCACCAGGGACAGGGGCACCGGGGAGCTGTTTTTT
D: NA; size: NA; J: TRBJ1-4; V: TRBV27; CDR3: CASSSGDEKLFF; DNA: TGTGCCAGCAGTTCCGGAGATGAAAAACTGTTTTTT
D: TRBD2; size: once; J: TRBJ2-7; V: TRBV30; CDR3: CAWSVAGGRYEQYF; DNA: TGTGCCTGGAGTGTGGCGGGAGGGAGGTACGAGCAGTACTTC
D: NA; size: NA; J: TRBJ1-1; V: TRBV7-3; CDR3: CASSPQGSTEAFF; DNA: TGTGCCAGCAGCCCACAGGGAAGCACTGAAGCTTTCTTT
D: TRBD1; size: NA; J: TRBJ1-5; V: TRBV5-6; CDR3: CASSFGTGLNQPQHF; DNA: TGTGCCAGCAGCTTTGGGACAGGGCTTAATCAGCCCCAGCATTTT
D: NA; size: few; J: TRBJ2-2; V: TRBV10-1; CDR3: CASSESSANTGELFF; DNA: TGCGCCAGCAGTGAGTCGTCAGCGAACACCGGGGAGCTGTTTTTT
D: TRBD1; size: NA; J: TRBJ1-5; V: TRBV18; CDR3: CASSARDRGQSNQPQHF; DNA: TGTGCCAGCTCAGCCCGGGACAGGGGGCAGAGCAATCAGCCCCAGCATTTT
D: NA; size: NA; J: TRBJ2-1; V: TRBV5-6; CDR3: CASSFYDNEQFF; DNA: TGTGCCAGCAGCTTTTATGACAATGAGCAGTTCTTC
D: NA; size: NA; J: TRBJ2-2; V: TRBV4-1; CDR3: CASSTPGGTGELFF; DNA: TGCGCCAGCAGCACCCCCGGGGGCACCGGGGAGCTGTTTTTT
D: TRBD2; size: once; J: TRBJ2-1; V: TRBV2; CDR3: CASRDLAERYNEQFF; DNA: TGTGCCAGCAGAGACCTAGCGGAAAGGTACAATGAGCAGTTCTTC
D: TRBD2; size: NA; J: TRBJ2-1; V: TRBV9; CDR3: CASSVPLGGGLANNEQFF; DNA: TGTGCCAGCAGCGTACCTTTAGGGGGGGGACTAGCGAACAATGAGCAGTTCTTC
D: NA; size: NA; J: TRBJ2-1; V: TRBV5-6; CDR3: CASSLDLNSYNEQFF; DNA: TGTGCCAGCAGCCTGGACTTAAACTCCTACAATGAGCAGTTCTTC
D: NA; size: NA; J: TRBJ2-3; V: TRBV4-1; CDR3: CASSPLVSTDTQYF; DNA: TGCGCCAGCAGCCCTTTAGTTAGCACAGATACGCAGTATTTT
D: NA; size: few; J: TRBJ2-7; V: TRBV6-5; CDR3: CASSTGRGVYEQYF; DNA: TGTGCCAGCAGCACAGGGCGTGGGGTCTACGAGCAGTACTTC
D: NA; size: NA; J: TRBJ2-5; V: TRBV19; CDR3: CASSMGQGSGQETQYF; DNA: TGTGCCAGTAGTATGGGGCAGGGTAGCGGACAAGAGACCCAGTACTTC
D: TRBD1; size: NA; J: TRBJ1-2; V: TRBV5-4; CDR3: CASSPDRDYGYTF; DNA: TGTGCCAGCAGCCCGGACAGGGATTATGGCTACACCTTC
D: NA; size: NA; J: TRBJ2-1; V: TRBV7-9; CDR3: CASSLNQGGNEQFF; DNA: TGTGCCAGCAGTCTGAATCAGGGGGGAAATGAGCAGTTCTTC
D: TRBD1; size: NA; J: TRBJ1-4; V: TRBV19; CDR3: CASSIDRVGSEKLFF; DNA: TGTGCCAGTAGTATCGACAGGGTAGGATCCGAAAAACTGTTTTTT
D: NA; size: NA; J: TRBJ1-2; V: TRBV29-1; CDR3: CSAYRVNYGYTF; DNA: TGCAGCGCCTACAGGGTTAACTATGGCTACACCTTC
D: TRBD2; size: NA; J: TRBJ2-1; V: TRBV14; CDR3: CASSPLAGVVNEQFF; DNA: TGTGCCAGCAGCCCACTAGCGGGAGTAGTGAATGAGCAGTTCTTC
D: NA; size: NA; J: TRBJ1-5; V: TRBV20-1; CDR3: CSASAGQPQHF; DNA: TGCAGTGCTTCGGCGGGTCAGCCCCAGCATTTT
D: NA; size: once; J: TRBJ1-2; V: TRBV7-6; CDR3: CASSLGPSVDYGYTF; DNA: TGTGCCAGCAGCTTGGGGCCGTCCGTGGACTATGGCTACACCTTC
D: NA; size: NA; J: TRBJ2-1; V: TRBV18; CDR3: CASSWQSSYNEQFF; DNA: TGTGCCAGCTCCTGGCAAAGCTCCTACAATGAGCAGTTCTTC
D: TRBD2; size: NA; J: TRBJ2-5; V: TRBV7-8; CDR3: CASSLVAGGRETQYF; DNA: TGTGCCAGCAGCTTAGTAGCGGGAGGTCGGGAGACCCAGTACTTC
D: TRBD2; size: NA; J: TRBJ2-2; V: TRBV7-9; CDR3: CASRGGPNTGELFF; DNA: TGTGCCAGCAGGGGAGGGCCGAACACCGGGGAGCTGTTTTTT
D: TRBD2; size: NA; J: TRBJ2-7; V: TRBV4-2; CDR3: CASSQREAVREQYF; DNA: TGTGCCAGCAGCCAGCGGGAGGCTGTTCGCGAGCAGTACTTC
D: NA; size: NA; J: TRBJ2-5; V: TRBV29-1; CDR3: CSVEKDSQETQYF; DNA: TGCAGCGTTGAAAAAGACAGCCAAGAGACCCAGTACTTC
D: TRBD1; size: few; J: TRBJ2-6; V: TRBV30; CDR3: CAERGQGFSGANVLTF; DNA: TGTGCCGAGCGGGGACAGGGTTTCTCCGGGGCCAACGTCCTGACTTTC
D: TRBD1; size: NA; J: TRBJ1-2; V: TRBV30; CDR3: CAWSTRQGYGYTF; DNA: TGTGCCTGGAGTACTCGACAGGGGTATGGCTACACCTTC
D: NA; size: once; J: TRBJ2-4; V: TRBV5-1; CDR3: CASRALRDFLNLQYF; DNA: TGCGCCAGCAGAGCTCTCCGGGACTTCTTGAACCTTCAGTACTTC
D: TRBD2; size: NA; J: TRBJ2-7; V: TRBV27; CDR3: CASSSLAGGPREQYF; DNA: TGTGCCAGCAGTTCACTAGCGGGAGGGCCACGGGAGCAGTACTTC
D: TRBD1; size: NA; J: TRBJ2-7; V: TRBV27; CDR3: CASSPRQGLSYEQYF; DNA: TGTGCCAGCAGTCCCCGACAGGGTCTCTCCTACGAGCAGTACTTC
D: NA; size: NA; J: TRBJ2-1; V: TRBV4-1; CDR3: CASSQDDWIGGIINEQFF; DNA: TGCGCCAGCAGCCAAGATGATTGGATTGGCGGGATCATAAATGAGCAGTTCTTC
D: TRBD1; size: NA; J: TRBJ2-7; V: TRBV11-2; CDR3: CASSLVGQGFIDEQYF; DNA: TGTGCCAGCAGCTTAGTTGGACAGGGCTTTATCGACGAGCAGTACTTC
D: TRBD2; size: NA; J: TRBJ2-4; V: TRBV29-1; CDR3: CSVKRLAANIQYF; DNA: TGCAGCGTGAAAAGACTAGCGGCTAACATTCAGTACTTC
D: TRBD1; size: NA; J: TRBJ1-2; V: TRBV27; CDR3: CASSPGDRGLYGYTF; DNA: TGTGCCAGCAGTCCGGGAGACAGGGGGCTGTATGGCTACACCTTC
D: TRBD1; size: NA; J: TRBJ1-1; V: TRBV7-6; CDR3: CASSPDDRGDTEAFF; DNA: TGTGCCAGCAGCCCCGACGACAGGGGGGACACTGAAGCTTTCTTT
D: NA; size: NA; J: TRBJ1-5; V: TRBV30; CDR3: CAWSEPNQPQHF; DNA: TGTGCCTGGAGTGAGCCGAATCAGCCCCAGCATTTT
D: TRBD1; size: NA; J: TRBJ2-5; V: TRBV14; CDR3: CASSPGTGGMETQYF; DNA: TGTGCCAGCAGCCCCGGGACAGGGGGCATGGAGACCCAGTACTTC
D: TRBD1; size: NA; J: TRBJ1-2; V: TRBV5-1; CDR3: CASSFEDRGNYGYTF; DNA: TGCGCCAGCAGCTTTGAAGACAGGGGAAACTATGGCTACACCTTC
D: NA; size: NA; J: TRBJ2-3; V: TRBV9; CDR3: CASSEGDGDTQYF; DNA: TGTGCCAGCAGCGAGGGGGACGGGGATACGCAGTATTTT
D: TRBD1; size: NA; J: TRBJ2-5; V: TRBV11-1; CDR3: CASSLGGTGKAQYF; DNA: TGTGCCAGCAGCTTAGGGGGGACAGGGAAGGCCCAGTACTTC